Sequencing of this T cell receptor beta chain was carried out in a study of T cell clonality in common variable immunodeficiency. Broader study findings: CVID patient heterogeneity limited repertoire-clinical complication correlations.

This clone was observed at least ten times. Antigen unknown. Control and CVID samples contributed equal amounts of genomic DNA. The table came from immunoSEQ multiplex PCR; TCRdb's copy has only in-frame clones and leaves some out. This sample carries 40,000 to 65,000 clones, none of them present only once. The TCR comes from a person between 18 and 75 years old in good health. Source material: peripheral blood mononuclear cells.

CDR3 DNA, as far as it was read: TGTGCCTGGAGTCTGACTGAA. As protein: CAWSLTE. The whole CDR3 protein reads CAWSLTEAFF. The rearrangement links TRBV30 to TRBJ1-1; D gene uncertain. The read comes to an end 3 residues before the CDR3 does, leaving the germline J gene to fill in the end. The CDR3 runs to 10 residues. The germline CDR1 and CDR2 sequences are GTSNPN and SVGIG (reference sequence). V lost 2 bases and J lost 5, with 3 bases in between.